This TCR beta chain was sequenced for a study of blood T cell repertoires in COVID-19 (dated by TCRdb to 2020 to 2021). In the study overall: Samples covering the acute and convalescent phases of COVID-19 were provided by collaborators in the United States, Italy and Spain. The material from the prospective study consisted of cDNA or gDNA derived from T cells, B-cell-depleted T cells, or PBMCs. The dataset comprised deeply sampled blood TCRbeta repertoires from subjects exposed to, actively infected with, or recovered from COVID-19. The repertoires were released in a freely available public database intended as a resource for research on the immune response to SARS-CoV-2. Samples were obtained from the ongoing ImmuneRACE study (first 160 participants) and from 1,200 or so subjects provided by 6 global collaborators. Nearly every sample came with metadata listing a de-identified subject ID, COVID-19 status, age in years and sex. HLA class I and class II types, where available, came from metadata supplied by the sample provider rather than from assay-based typing. Points the paper makes about the study in general: The amount of clinical and demographic metadata varied by source and participant and was provided uncurated.

Note on this clone: Its recognized antigen is unknown. No base quality information exists; no much larger clone differs at one position.

The germline V end is reduced by 5 bases and the J end by 2 bases; junction bases left unmatched: 14. Counted from cysteine to phenylalanine, this CDR3 has 17 amino acids. The read is trimmed to its CDR3 DNA, 51 bases read in frame from base 1. CDR1 is given as SGHKS and CDR2 as YYEKEE, both from the germline V gene (reference sequence). The immunoSEQ Assay, a bias-controlled multiplex PCR, was used to amplify TCRbeta CDR3 regions from genomic DNA. The paper's processing steps were these. Nucleated cell counts per sample were estimated from amplification of reference gene primers within the assay. Sequence reads were collapsed and filtered to measure the absolute abundance of every unique TCRbeta CDR3 rearrangement. Productive Simpson clonality was computed per sample as the square root of Simpson's diversity index over productive rearrangements. In its TCRdb copy, this immuneACCESS table keeps in-frame sequences only and misses some clones. Where compared with another copy, unresolved V genes explain less than half of these, and the others have no known cause. The V and J calls and clone size were taken over from that table, and D and trimming were inferred from the DNA. The sample contains more than 250,000 clones, 70% to 90% of them found a single time. The top ten clones comprise approximately 6% of the sample.

Participants in the prospective study were aged 18 to 89 years, lived in 20 to 30 United States geographic areas, and enrolled through a virtual design. In the prospective study, participants were assigned to cohorts based on the clinical history participants reported in a screening survey and a study questionnaire. Recovered participants in ImmuneRACE Cohort 3 were defined as having two consecutive negative NP/OP PCR tests, clearance from a healthcare professional, or resolution of symptoms. Mobile phlebotomists in the prospective study collected whole blood, serum and a nasopharyngeal or oropharyngeal swab from every participant. Participants in the prospective study had the option to provide additional blood draws and questionnaires over a 2-month period. Prospective study blood samples were shipped either frozen or at room temperature before DNA extraction.

The chain joins TRBV5-5 to TRBJ2-3; TRBD2 lines up with 7 middle nucleotides. Sequenced sample: PBMCs or T cells enriched from blood (not recorded which). The TCR was taken from a woman aged 40 to 49 who had recovered from COVID-19. CDR3 reads: CASRRSTSDNHTDTQYF. The DNA sequence follows: TGTGCCAGCAGGCGTAGCACTAGCGATAACCACACAGATACGCAGTATTTT. With all but the CDR3 taken from the reference TRBV5-5 and TRBJ2-3 genes, the full variable domain is: DAGVTQSPTHLIKTRGQQVTLRCSPISGHKSVSWYQQVLGQGPQFIFQYYEKEERGRGNFPDRFSARQFPNYSSELNVNALLLGDSALYLCASRRSTSDNHTDTQYFGPGTRLTVL.